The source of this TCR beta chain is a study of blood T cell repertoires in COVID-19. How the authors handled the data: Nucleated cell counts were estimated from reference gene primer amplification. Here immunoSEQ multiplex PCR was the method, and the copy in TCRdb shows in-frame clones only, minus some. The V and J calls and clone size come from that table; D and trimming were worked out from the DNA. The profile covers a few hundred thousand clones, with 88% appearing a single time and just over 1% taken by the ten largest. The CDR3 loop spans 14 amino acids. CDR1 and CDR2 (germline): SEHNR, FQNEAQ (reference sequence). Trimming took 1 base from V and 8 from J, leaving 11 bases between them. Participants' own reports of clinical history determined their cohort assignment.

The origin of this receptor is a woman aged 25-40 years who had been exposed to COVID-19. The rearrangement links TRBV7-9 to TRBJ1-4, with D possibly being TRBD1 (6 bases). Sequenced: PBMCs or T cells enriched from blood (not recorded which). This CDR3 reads CASSLGKQGEKLFF. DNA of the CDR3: TGTGCCAGCAGCTTAGGAAAACAGGGAGAAAAACTGTTTTTT.